Each of the 11 T cell receptor beta chains below was sequenced from the same sample in a study of blood T cells in healthy people across ages. It was with a sample-barcoded 5' primer and a J-beta primer mix that a second PCR of roughly 6 to 12 cycles was run. TCRdb independently ran MiXCR on the 5' RACE reads; one entry per CDR3 protein. The repertoire holds about 810,000 distinct CDR3 sequences, with roughly 40% as singletons. The sample taken for sequencing was blood. The receptors derive from a young man in good health.

A few counts support this clonotype. V is TRBV19 and J is TRBJ1-6; D unresolved. The CDR3 contains 12 residues. Trimming shortened V by 5 bases and J by 11 bases, and 10 bases separated the two germline ends. Germline assignment: CDR1 LNHDA and CDR2 SQIVND (reference sequence). The DNA for the CDR3 is TGTGCCAGTAGTCCTGATGGGACACCCCTCCACTTT. It is translated as CASSPDGTPLHF.

This chain links TRBV7-2 with TRBJ1-1; D perhaps matches TRBD1 (5 bases). V lost 3 bases, J lost 1 base, and 12 bases lay in between. The CDR3 loop spans 15 amino acids. Germline CDR1 and CDR2: SGHTA and FQGNSA. In nucleotides, the CDR3 is TGTGCCAGCAGCTTCTCAGGGAGGGCGAACACTGAAGCTTTCTTT. Translating gives CASSFSGRANTEAFF.

This sequence joins TRBV20-1 and TRBJ1-1; D uncertain. The CDR3 sequence is 12 residues long. Germline V lookup: CDR1 DFQATT, CDR2 SNEGSKA (reference sequence). The CDR3 region is CSVAQVNTEAFF. CDR3 bases: TGCAGCGTAGCCCAGGTGAACACTGAAGCTTTCTTT.

The chain joins TRBV6-5 to TRBJ2-1; a weak D match, TRBD1 (5 bases). Deletions cut 0 bases from V and 6 bases from J, with 15 bases between. CDR1 is MNHEY and CDR2 is SVGAGI in the germline V gene. The CDR3 runs to 16 residues. The CDR3 sequence is CASSYSYRQISNEQFF. The CDR3 DNA is TGTGCCAGCAGTTACTCGTACAGGCAAATTTCCAATGAGCAGTTCTTC.

The rearrangement links TRBV29-1 to TRBJ2-1, with D possibly being TRBD2 (5 bases). Per the germline V gene, CDR1 is SQVTM and CDR2 is ANQGSEA. The length of the CDR3 is 14 residues. V shed 4 bases and J shed 1 base, with 11 bases lying between them. The CDR3 protein is CSVGAVRSYNEQFF. The CDR3 DNA sequence: TGCAGCGTTGGAGCGGTCAGGTCCTACAATGAGCAGTTCTTC.

This clonotype showed up many times. V gene TRBV6-5 combines with J gene TRBJ2-7; a possible D gene is TRBD1 (5 bases). Looked up from germline, CDR1 is MNHEY and CDR2 is SVGAGI. V was cut by 5 bases and J by 2 bases, with 13 bases left in between. This CDR3 has 14 residues. The CDR3, as DNA: TGTGCCAGCAGTCGAAAGGAAGGGGCCTACGAGCAGTACTTC. This gives the protein CASSRKEGAYEQYF.

This clonotype was counted at least ten times. The gene calls are TRBV12-3 or TRBV12-4 and TRBJ2-5, with D possibly being TRBD2 (5 bases). The CDR3 length is 14 residues. V was pared by 4 bases and J by 5 bases, with 14 bases between. CDR3 DNA: TGTGCCAGCAGTTCCCCGGGATTTGGGGAGACCCAGTACTTC. This encodes CASSSPGFGETQYF.

Only a few counts were recorded for this clonotype. J is TRBJ2-6 and V is TRBV10-3; 9 positions agree with TRBD1. This CDR3 spans 19 amino acids. CDR1 and CDR2 from the germline V gene are ENHRY and SYGVKD. J gave up 2 bases and V 5 bases, and 13 bases lay outside the gene matches. The CDR3, as DNA: TGTGCCATCAGTTTCCCCCCGGGACAGGGCCTGGCTGGGGCCAACGTCCTGACTTTC. The encoded protein is CAISFPPGQGLAGANVLTF.

In its sample, this clonotype was seen a few times. This rearrangement joins TRBV7-9 to TRBJ2-7; TRBD1 matches at 7 bases. From germline, CDR1 is SEHNR and CDR2 FQNEAQ (reference sequence). V shed 5 bases, J shed 2 bases, and the junction held 6 bases outside the gene matches. This CDR3 region has 14 residues. For the CDR3, the DNA is TGTGCCAGCAGCGCCCGACAGGGAGCCTACGAGCAGTACTTC. Its protein is CASSARQGAYEQYF.

Of note for this clonotype: One base away lies a much larger clone, so this may be a sequencing read error. J is TRBJ1-1 and V is TRBV20-1; maybe TRBD1 (5 bases). CDR3 length: 13 residues. V dropped 4 bases and J dropped 6 bases, with 15 bases sitting between them. CDR1 DFQATT and CDR2 SNEGSKA come from the germline V gene (reference sequence). The CDR3 DNA reads as TGCAGTGCTACTACCGGAGCGGGGGCTGAAGCTTTCTTT. Encoded protein: CSATTGAGAEAFF.

This clonotype was observed once. The chain is built from TRBV6-6 and TRBJ1-1; TRBD1 aligns across 7 bases. Germline CDR1 is MNHNY and CDR2 is SVGAGI (reference sequence). The CDR3 length is 14 residues. Trimming took 6 bases from V and 2 from J; bases not matched to a gene: 6. Here the CDR3 DNA reads TGTGCCAGCAGCCCCGGACAGGACAACACTGAAGCTTTCTTT. Residues: CASSPGQDNTEAFF.